These 23 T cell receptor beta chains were sequenced from one sample in a study of T-cell reconstitution after alpha-beta-depleted transplantation in children. Library preparation (for TCRbeta) was performed with unique molecular identifiers. TCRdb redid the calling of the PCR reads with MiXCR, one entry per CDR3 protein. The profile shows approximately 390,000 distinct CDR3 sequences, roughly a tenth of them singletons. This sample comprised PBMCs from the stem cell graft donor, obtained from the stem cell graft. The receptors come from a human donor who donated a stem cell graft to a child with acute myeloid leukemia.

This clonotype was counted a few times. The rearrangement uses TRBV9 and TRBJ1-2, with 7 bases identical to TRBD1. J gave up 4 bases and V 3 bases, and 15 bases lay outside the gene matches. The CDR3 is 17 amino acids. In germline, CDR1 is SGDLS, CDR2 YYNGEE. CDR3 coding DNA: TGTGCCAGCAGCGCGGGACAGCCGGGACCGGGAATCTATGGCTACACCTTC. Amino acid sequence: CASSAGQPGPGIYGYTF.

This clonotype was recorded at least ten times. The V call is TRBV24-1, the J call TRBJ2-5, with D maybe TRBD2 (5 bases). From germline, CDR1 is KGHDR and CDR2 SFDVKD. CDR3 length equals 14 residues. The ends were cut back, 7 bases at V and 0 bases at J, with 11 bases in the middle. Here the CDR3 reads CATSSLADQETQYF. Written as DNA, the CDR3 is TGTGCCACCAGCTCCCTAGCAGACCAAGAGACCCAGTACTTC.

The rearrangement joins TRBV7-2 to TRBJ2-5; D might be TRBD2 (5 bases). The CDR3 runs to 12 residues. CDR1 is SGHTA, CDR2 FQGNSA, per germline. Deletions cut 5 bases from V and 5 bases from J, with 9 bases between. CDR3 coding DNA: TGTGCCAGCAGCCGTTCGGGGGAGACCCAGTACTTC. Its translation: CASSRSGETQYF.

The chain couples TRBV2 to TRBJ1-5; D call uncertain. Trimming left V 3 bases short and J 0 bases short, with 9 bases between. The CDR3 is made up of 15 amino acids. Germline lookup yields CDR1 SNHLY and CDR2 FYNNEI. CDR3 nucleotide sequence: TGTGCCAGCAGTGAGGCAGGCTATAGCAATCAGCCCCAGCATTTT. The encoded protein is CASSEAGYSNQPQHF.

This clonotype came up many times. The chain employs TRBV12-3 or TRBV12-4 and TRBJ1-1, with D unresolved. V was trimmed by 6 bases and J by 6 bases, leaving 8 bases between them. The CDR3 is 11 amino acids. CDR3 region: CASSPNAEAFF. CDR3 in DNA: TGTGCCAGCAGCCCTAACGCTGAAGCTTTCTTT.

The V call is TRBV3-1, the J call TRBJ2-7; 14 bases are a match to TRBD2. With 6 bases clipped from V and 4 bases from J, the junction kept 14 bases outside the gene matches. CDR3 size: 18 residues. Germline CDR1 LGHDT, CDR2 YNNKEL (reference sequence). CDR3 DNA: TGTGCCAGCAGTCCCCCCGGACTAGCGGGAGGCCCTGCTTACGAGCAGTACTTC. Amino acids: CASSPPGLAGGPAYEQYF.

This clonotype was counted between two and nine times. The rearrangement links TRBV11-2 to TRBJ2-3; tentative D call: TRBD1 (6 bases). There are 13 residues in the CDR3. V dropped 3 bases and J dropped 4 bases, with 8 bases sitting between them. CDR1 is SGHAT, CDR2 FQNNGV, per germline. CDR3 sequence (DNA): TGTGCCAGCAGCTTTCACAGGGCAGATACGCAGTATTTT. The encoded protein is CASSFHRADTQYF.

DNA for the CDR3: TGTGCCAGCAGTTCCCGCAGGGGAAACAATGAGCAGTTCTTC. Translated: CASSSRRGNNEQFF. This chain joins TRBV27 and TRBJ2-1; TRBD1 is a possible D gene (6 bases). Germline V gives CDR1 MNHEY, CDR2 SMNVEV (reference sequence). The CDR3 has 14 amino acids. V was cut by 4 bases and J by 5 bases, with 12 bases left in between.

This clonotype was observed a few times. The chain carries TRBV20-1 and TRBJ2-5, with 9 bases matching TRBD1. The V gene end was trimmed by 3 bases and the J gene end by 4 bases; junction bases not matched to a gene: 15. Germline V gene sequence: CDR1 DFQATT, CDR2 SNEGSKA (reference sequence). CDR3 length equals 17 residues. The CDR3 loop is CSARGTGLRGIRETQYF. The CDR3, as DNA: TGCAGTGCTAGGGGGACAGGGTTGCGGGGAATCCGAGAGACCCAGTACTTC.

A remark on this clonotype: This may come from a read error, since a much larger clone is one base off. The rearrangement joins TRBV5-6 to TRBJ2-2, with 8 positions matching TRBD1. The CDR3 totals 13 residues. The trim removed 9 bases at V and 5 bases at J, leaving 6 bases unmatched. Germline CDR1 is SGHDT and CDR2 is YYEEEE. The CDR3 DNA follows: TGTGCCATGAACAGGGGGAGAACCGGGGAGCTGTTTTTT. Protein product: CAMNRGRTGELFF.

J is TRBJ1-2 and V is TRBV5-1; D remains ambiguous. Trimming pared 4 bases from V and 3 bases from J, leaving 10 bases between. Germline V CDR1 and CDR2: SGHRS, YFSETQ. The CDR3 is made up of 13 amino acids. The CDR3 region is CASSVTADYGYTF. The CDR3 coding sequence is TGCGCCAGCAGCGTGACCGCGGACTATGGCTACACCTTC.

This sequence joins TRBV7-4 and TRBJ2-7, with D unclear. The CDR3 has 15 residues. The V gene lost 0 bases and the J gene lost 0 bases, with 9 bases spanning the gap. Germline CDR1 reads SGHVT; CDR2 reads SQSDAQ. The CDR3 region has the DNA TGTGCCAGCAGCTTAGCCCTGGACGTCTCCTACGAGCAGTACGTC. It is translated as CASSLALDVSYEQYV.

At least ten counts were recorded for this clonotype. The chain is built from TRBV6-5 and TRBJ2-1, with 13 bases that match TRBD2. The CDR3 covers 14 residues. Germline loops: CDR1 MNHEY, CDR2 SVGAGI. Unmatched junction bases numbered 6, after V lost 7 bases and J lost 9 bases. For the CDR3, the DNA is TGTGCCAGCAAGACGGGACTAGCGGGATTTGAGCAGTTCTTC. The encoded protein is CASKTGLAGFEQFF.

In this sample, this clonotype turned up a few times. V usage is TRBV20-1 and J usage is TRBJ2-1; 14 positions agree with TRBD2. The CDR3 spans 19 residues. Germline V lookup: CDR1 DFQATT, CDR2 SNEGSKA (reference sequence). V lost 3 bases to trimming and J lost 4 bases; unmatched junction nucleotides: 14. This CDR3 is CSARGTSGRSRGFYNEQFF. CDR3 nucleotide sequence: TGCAGTGCTAGGGGGACTAGCGGGAGAAGTAGGGGGTTTTACAATGAGCAGTTCTTC.

This clonotype occurred many times. The chain links TRBV5-1 to TRBJ2-5; no reliable D call. V was cut by 1 base and J by 4 bases, with 5 bases left in between. From germline, CDR1 is SGHRS and CDR2 YFSETQ. The CDR3 loop spans 12 amino acids. As DNA, the CDR3 is TGCGCCAGCAGCTTGATTTCAGAGACCCAGTACTTC. It specifies CASSLISETQYF.

On this clonotype itself: A read error may explain this, as a much larger clone is one base away. The chain couples TRBV5-1 to TRBJ2-4, with D tentatively TRBD1 (6 bases). Trimming stripped 3 bases from V and 12 bases from J, with 19 bases between. The CDR3 is made up of 14 amino acids. Germline V CDR1 and CDR2: SGHRS, YFSETQ. CDR3 in amino acids: CASSYSRDTRTQYF. The CDR3 DNA reads TGCGCCAGCAGCTATTCCCGGGACACACGGACTCAGTACTTC.

This clonotype has only a few counts. The rearrangement uses TRBV3-1 and TRBJ1-2; 8 bases fit TRBD1. CDR3 length: 14 residues. The V and J ends lost 5 bases and 4 bases, in that order; junction bases with no gene match: 6. Germline V CDR1 and CDR2: LGHDT, YNNKEL (reference sequence). The CDR3: CASSSSDRAYGYTF. DNA of the CDR3: TGTGCCAGCAGCTCATCGGACAGGGCCTATGGCTACACCTTC.

This clonotype turned up a few times. The V call is TRBV6-2 or TRBV6-3, the J call TRBJ2-7; D is unclear. The V and J ends lost 3 bases and 2 bases respectively, with 11 bases between them. The CDR3 is 14 residues long. Germline V gene lookup returns CDR1 MNHEY and CDR2 SVGEGT. CDR3 DNA: TGTGCCAGCAGTTATACCCAGCCAGCCTACGAGCAGTACTTC. This encodes CASSYTQPAYEQYF.

V and J are TRBV7-6 and TRBJ2-2; TRBD2 matches at 8 bases. This CDR3 is built from 18 residues. The V segment lost 1 base and the J segment 2 bases; nucleotides outside the gene matches: 9. The germline CDR1 and CDR2 sequences are SGHVS and FNYEAQ. The CDR3 nucleotides are TGTGCCAGCAGCTTAGTGTTGCGGGGGGATTTAAACACCGGGGAGCTGTTTTTT. Translation gives CASSLVLRGDLNTGELFF.

This clonotype was seen at least ten times. The V and J genes are TRBV12-3 or TRBV12-4 and TRBJ2-3; TRBD2 might be the D (6 bases). The CDR3 length is 15 residues. Trimming removed 3 bases at V and 0 bases at J, with 10 bases between. The CDR3 is CASSLGGTSTDTQYF. The CDR3 DNA reads as TGTGCCAGCAGTTTGGGCGGGACTAGCACAGATACGCAGTATTTT.

This rearrangement joins TRBV12-3 or TRBV12-4 to TRBJ1-2, with TRBD1 matching over 7 bases. CDR3 length equals 16 residues. The V and J ends lost 5 bases and 5 bases, in that order; junction bases with no gene match: 14. The CDR3 reads CASSPAKDRRGYGYTF. DNA for the CDR3: TGTGCCAGCAGTCCTGCCAAGGACAGGCGAGGGTATGGCTACACCTTC.

The rearrangement uses TRBV18 and TRBJ2-7; 9 nucleotides align to TRBD2. The CDR3 loop spans 15 amino acids. Germline CDR1 and CDR2: KGHSH and LQKENI. With V trimmed by 3 bases and J by 4 bases, 7 bases remained unmatched. The CDR3 here is CASSPQGTSPYEQYF. CDR3 in DNA: TGTGCCAGCTCACCGCAGGGGACTAGCCCATACGAGCAGTACTTC.

In regard to this clonotype: At one end, the junction sequence differs from germline, possibly due to a read error. This sequence joins TRBV3-1 and TRBJ1-2, with TRBD1 as a possible D gene (5 bases). The length of the CDR3 is 17 residues. Germline CDR1 reads LGHDT; CDR2 reads YNNKEL (reference sequence). The CDR3 DNA sequence: TGTGCCACCAGCCAAGGAATCGGCCGGGGCGTTGTAGTTGGCTACACCTTC. Translated: CATSQGIGRGVVVGYTF.